The next 32 T cell receptor beta chains were all read from a single sample in a study of cytomegalovirus exposure and HLA in healthy donors. PCR involved 60 Vbeta and 13 Jbeta primers. Profiled with immunoSEQ multiplex PCR; TCRdb holds only in-frame clones, not every one. The table counts 150,000 to 200,000 clones; approximately 0.82% lies in the top ten. Sequencing was carried out using PBMCs. Every receptor here comes from a young woman in good health and CMV-seropositive.

The chain carries TRBV30 and TRBJ1-1; 7 bases fit TRBD1. Trimming at V came to 4 bases and at J to 5 bases, leaving 10 bases not matched to a gene. Germline CDR1 is GTSNPN and CDR2 is SVGIG (reference sequence). This CDR3 is 14 amino acids long. CDR3 sequence (DNA): TGTGCCTGGAACTCTCAGGGGGGAAGAACTGAAGCTTTCTTT. Protein: CAWNSQGGRTEAFF.

The CDR3, as DNA: TGTGCCAGCAGATCCCAGGGGGTTCCGGACACCATATATTTT. This gives the protein CASRSQGVPDTIYF. This chain links TRBV11-3 with TRBJ1-3; 7 positions match TRBD1. V dropped 6 bases and J dropped 8; count of bases not matched to a gene: 10. Germline V lookup: CDR1 SGHNT, CDR2 YENEEA. This CDR3 region has 14 residues.

A remark on this clone: One end of the junction fails to match germline, which may point to a read error. V and J are TRBV16 and TRBJ1-1; possibly TRBD1 for D (5 bases). CDR3 size: 11 residues. Germline loops: CDR1 KGHSY, CDR2 FQNENV. CDR3 DNA: TGTGCCAGCAGCCAGACAGATGTATCGATCTTT. Its translation: CASSQTDVSIF.

The gene calls are TRBV13 and TRBJ2-1; TRBD2 matches at 9 bases. Germline CDR1 reads PRHDT; CDR2 reads FYEKMQ (reference sequence). J was trimmed by 4 bases and V by 4 bases; bases with no gene match: 8. The CDR3 extends over 16 amino acids. CDR3 nucleotides: TGTGCCAGCAGCTCGCGACCGGGACTAGCTTACAATGAGCAGTTCTTC. The encoded protein is CASSSRPGLAYNEQFF.

This chain links TRBV7-6 with TRBJ2-3; 8 bases are shared with TRBD2. CDR1 and CDR2 from the germline V gene are SGHVS and FNYEAQ. The CDR3 contains 14 residues. V shed 5 bases and J 4 bases; nucleotides not matched to a gene: 5. This CDR3 reads CASSPGTRPDTQYF. CDR3 nucleotide sequence: TGTGCCAGCAGCCCTGGGACTAGGCCAGATACGCAGTATTTT.

The chain uses TRBV6-1 and TRBJ1-2; 8 nucleotides agree with TRBD1. Germline V gives CDR1 MNHNS, CDR2 SASEGT. The CDR3 is 14 amino acids. The V and J ends lost 9 bases and 5 bases, in that order; junction bases with no gene match: 11. Here the CDR3 reads CASDRDRLAYGYTF. The CDR3 nucleotides are TGTGCCAGTGACAGGGACAGGTTGGCTTATGGCTACACCTTC.

The chain joins TRBV7-2 to TRBJ2-7, with 11 bases fitting TRBD2. J was trimmed by 2 bases and V by 5 bases; bases with no gene match: 14. Germline assignment: CDR1 SGHTA and CDR2 FQGNSA. The CDR3 totals 18 residues. CDR3 nucleotide sequence: TGTGCCAGCAGCACTAGGGGCACTAGCGGGAGTATTACCTACGAGCAGTACTTC. Translated: CASSTRGTSGSITYEQYF.

This chain joins TRBV6-5 and TRBJ1-1; a possible D gene is TRBD1 (6 bases). Germline loops: CDR1 MNHEY, CDR2 SVGAGI. Deletions cut 7 bases from V and 13 bases from J, with 22 bases between. This CDR3 is built from 13 residues. Here the CDR3 reads CASTRGGHHKLFF. CDR3 DNA: TGTGCCAGCACCCGGGGGGGCCACCACAAACTTTTCTTT.

The rearrangement uses TRBV5-6 and TRBJ2-7; the D is unclear. The germline V gene encodes CDR1 SGHDT and CDR2 YYEEEE. This CDR3 contains 11 residues. V lost 4 bases to trimming and J lost 7 bases, with 9 bases between them. CDR3 bases: TGTGCCAGCAGCCGGTTTCTAGAGCAGTACTTC. Translation gives CASSRFLEQYF.

This sequence joins TRBV7-2 and TRBJ2-1; 7 bases are a match to TRBD2. The CDR3 is made up of 15 amino acids. V was pared by 1 base and J by 3 bases, with 3 bases of the junction left unmatched. CDR1 is SGHTA and CDR2 is FQGNSA in the germline V gene. DNA for the CDR3: TGTGCCAGCAGCTTAGTTCGGGGGGACTACAATGAGCAGTTCTTC. Translated: CASSLVRGDYNEQFF.

As concerns this clone: This CDR3 is also generated by other DNA sequences in the sample. The chain combines TRBV19 with TRBJ2-5; 8 bases are shared with TRBD2. The V segment lost 3 bases and the J segment 3 bases; nucleotides outside the gene matches: 3. Germline CDR1 is LNHDA and CDR2 is SQIVND (reference sequence). CDR3 length equals 14 residues. The CDR3 nucleotides are TGTGCCAGTAGTATCAGCGGGAGTGAAGAGACCCAGTACTTC. Its translation: CASSISGSEETQYF.

The V gene is TRBV23-1, the J gene TRBJ1-1; 8 bases map to TRBD1. TRBV23-1 is given ORF status, its function remaining uncertain. J gave up 5 bases and V 2 bases, and 10 bases lay outside the gene matches. CDR3 length equals 16 residues. CDR3 sequence reads: CASSQPPWDRRTEAFF. In DNA, the CDR3 is TGCGCCAGCAGTCAACCTCCATGGGACAGGCGGACTGAAGCTTTCTTT.

The chain recombines TRBV29-1 with TRBJ2-7, with TRBD1 as a possible D gene (6 bases). CDR1 SQVTM and CDR2 ANQGSEA come from the germline V gene. This CDR3 comprises 13 residues. V lost 7 bases, J lost 0 bases, and 13 bases lay in between. CDR3 residues: CSATTGGSYEQYF. The DNA for the CDR3 is TGCAGCGCTACGACAGGCGGCTCCTACGAGCAGTACTTC.

In the case of this clone: At one end, the junction sequence differs from germline, possibly due to a read error. V is TRBV30 and J is TRBJ1-1, with D tentatively TRBD1 (6 bases). This CDR3 is 13 amino acids long. CDR1 is GTSNPN and CDR2 is SVGIG in the germline V gene (reference sequence). The CDR3 loop reads CTWSENRDTEAFF. Here the CDR3 DNA reads TGTACCTGGAGTGAGAACAGGGACACTGAAGCTTTCTTT.

This sequence joins TRBV7-2 and TRBJ1-2; D unresolved. Trimming removed 7 bases at V and 8 bases at J, with 17 bases between. Germline assignment: CDR1 SGHTA and CDR2 FQGNSA. This CDR3 spans 13 amino acids. In nucleotides, the CDR3 is TGTGCCAGCAACACCCCTGGTGGGAGCGGCTACACCTTC. Translating gives CASNTPGGSGYTF. Full variable domain (rest looked up from reference TRBV7-2 and TRBJ1-2): GAGVSQSPSNKVTEKGKDVELRCDPISGHTALYWYRQSLGQGLEFLIYFQGNSAPDKSGLPSDRFSAERTGGSVSTLTIQRTQQEDSAVYLCASNTPGGSGYTFGSGTRLTVV.

CDR3 sequence: CASSETGRAAYEQYF. CDR3 in DNA: TGTGCCAGCAGTGAAACCGGGAGGGCCGCCTACGAGCAGTACTTC. The gene calls are TRBV2 and TRBJ2-7; 8 bases fit TRBD2. The junction had 5 bases not matched to a gene; V was cut back by 2 bases and J by 2 bases. The germline CDR1 and CDR2 sequences are SNHLY and FYNNEI. CDR3 length equals 15 residues.

The chain employs TRBV5-1 and TRBJ2-3; 7 bases are shared with TRBD2. V shed 3 bases and J 0 bases; nucleotides not matched to a gene: 4. Germline V gives CDR1 SGHRS, CDR2 YFSETQ. This CDR3 is built from 15 residues. CDR3 nucleotides: TGCGCCAGCAGCTGGGGAGCGGGGAGCACAGATACGCAGTATTTT. Its translation: CASSWGAGSTDTQYF.

V is TRBV9 and J is TRBJ2-1; possibly TRBD2 for D (5 bases). The germline V gene encodes CDR1 SGDLS and CDR2 YYNGEE. V gave up 0 bases and J gave up 4 bases, with 5 bases separating them. The CDR3 has 13 amino acids. The CDR3 sequence is CASSVAGYNEQFF. DNA for the CDR3: TGTGCCAGCAGCGTAGCGGGGTACAATGAGCAGTTCTTC.

This sequence joins TRBV6-6 and TRBJ1-5; D perhaps matches TRBD1 (5 bases). The CDR3 is 15 residues long. Trimming took 2 bases from V and 4 from J, leaving 12 bases between them. CDR1 is MNHNY, CDR2 SVGAGI, per germline (reference sequence). The CDR3 loop reads CASSYSRDSNQPQHF. As DNA, the CDR3 is TGTGCCAGCAGTTACAGCAGGGACTCAAATCAGCCCCAGCATTTT.

This chain joins TRBV5-4 and TRBJ1-6, with TRBD1 as a possible D gene (6 bases). The ends were cut back, 3 bases at V and 5 bases at J, with 9 bases in the middle. Looked up from germline, CDR1 is SGHNT and CDR2 is YYREEE (reference sequence). CDR3 length: 14 amino acids. The DNA for the CDR3 is TGTGCCAGCAGCTCCGGACAGCATAATTCACCCCTCCACTTT. Translation gives CASSSGQHNSPLHF.

The chain has TRBV7-9 and TRBJ2-3, with a weak D call TRBD2 (6 bases). Germline V lookup: CDR1 SEHNR, CDR2 FQNEAQ (reference sequence). Trimming shortened V by 6 bases and J by 7 bases, and 20 bases separated the two germline ends. The CDR3 contains 15 residues. CDR3 nucleotide sequence: TGTGCCAGCAGGCGGGGCGGCGCTGGGCCTTATACGCAGTATTTT. Translating it yields CASRRGGAGPYTQYF.

CDR3 protein: CASSPHPEATNYGYTF. CDR3 nucleotide sequence: TGTGCCAGCTCACCACACCCGGAGGCAACGAACTATGGCTACACCTTC. The chain combines TRBV18 with TRBJ1-2; D remains ambiguous. CDR3 size: 16 residues. The germline V gene has CDR1 KGHSH and CDR2 LQKENI. V shed 1 base and J shed 2 bases, with 14 bases lying between them.

The chain uses TRBV25-1 and TRBJ1-1, with 8 bases aligning to TRBD1. Germline V gene sequence: CDR1 MGHDK, CDR2 SYGVNS. This CDR3 has 15 residues. The trim removed 4 bases at V and 0 bases at J, leaving 4 bases unmatched. The CDR3 loop reads CASSAGQGMNTEAFF. The CDR3 DNA reads TGTGCCAGCAGTGCCGGACAGGGAATGAACACTGAAGCTTTCTTT.

This sequence joins TRBV5-8 and TRBJ1-1; TRBD1 agrees at 9 bases. The CDR3 consists of 15 residues. V gave up 4 bases and J gave up 1 base; unmatched junction bases: 5. Germline V gene lookup returns CDR1 SGHTS and CDR2 YDEGEE. The CDR3 region is CASSTGGHENTEAFF. The CDR3 DNA reads TGTGCCAGCAGCACAGGGGGCCACGAGAACACTGAAGCTTTCTTT.

This chain uses TRBV15 with TRBJ1-4; possible D gene TRBD1, 6 bases. This CDR3 comprises 17 residues. Deletions cut 2 bases from V and 4 bases from J, with 17 bases between. Germline V gene lookup returns CDR1 LNHNV and CDR2 YYDKDF (reference sequence). In DNA, the CDR3 is TGTGCCACCAGCAGACTTCCGGGGGGCGCGTATAATGAAAAACTGTTTTTT. Amino acids: CATSRLPGGAYNEKLFF.

The chain recombines TRBV5-6 with TRBJ1-6, with D uncertain. Germline CDR1 and CDR2: SGHDT and YYEEEE. This CDR3 is built from 15 residues. The ends were cut back, 0 bases at V and 9 bases at J, with 13 bases in the middle. The CDR3 DNA sequence: TGTGCCAGCAGCTTGGACCCCGACGCGGGTTCACCCCTCCACTTT. Protein: CASSLDPDAGSPLHF.

The chain employs TRBV4-1 and TRBJ1-4; no firm D call. The CDR3 length is 15 residues. Trimming removed 4 bases at V and 0 bases at J, with 9 bases between. Germline CDR1 and CDR2: MGHRA and YSYEKL. DNA of the CDR3: TGCGCCAGCAGCCCCTTGGCCGCAACTAATGAAAAACTGTTTTTT. It translates to CASSPLAATNEKLFF.

The chain has TRBV7-6 and TRBJ2-3; D gene unclear. V lost 5 bases and J lost 0, with 15 bases in between. The CDR3 has 16 amino acids. Germline lookup yields CDR1 SGHVS and CDR2 FNYEAQ. CDR3 coding DNA: TGTGCCAGCAGCCCCCTTGAGATCGGGAGCACAGATACGCAGTATTTT. Translating gives CASSPLEIGSTDTQYF.

This chain connects TRBV15 to TRBJ1-5; D gene unclear. V lost 1 base to trimming and J lost 7 bases, with 11 bases between them. The CDR3 covers 14 residues. Germline values: CDR1 LNHNV, CDR2 YYDKDF (reference sequence). CDR3: CATSRVGVGQPQHF. For the CDR3, the DNA is TGTGCCACCAGCAGAGTCGGGGTAGGGCAGCCCCAGCATTTT.

The chain is built from TRBV6-6 and TRBJ2-7; the match to TRBD2 covers 9 bases. The germline V gene has CDR1 MNHNY and CDR2 SVGAGI (reference sequence). This CDR3 contains 15 residues. V was clipped by 0 bases and J by 4 bases; unmatched bases: 4. In DNA form, the CDR3 reads TGTGCCAGCAGTTACTCGACTAGCGGACGATACGAGCAGTACTTC. Translated: CASSYSTSGRYEQYF.

This sequence joins TRBV7-8 and TRBJ1-1; a possible D gene is TRBD1 (6 bases). The length of the CDR3 is 13 residues. Trimming left V 5 bases short and J 11 bases short, with 18 bases between. Germline CDR1 and CDR2: SGHVS and FQNEAQ. The CDR3 DNA follows: TGTGCCAGCAGCCTCACTGACGGGACATGGGCTTTCTTT. Residues: CASSLTDGTWAFF.

The chain couples TRBV10-3 to TRBJ2-2; TRBD2 matches 8 bases. Germline CDR1 reads ENHRY; CDR2 reads SYGVKD. This CDR3 has 14 residues. The trim removed 2 bases at V and 7 bases at J, leaving 3 bases unmatched. The CDR3 DNA follows: TGTGCCATCAGTGAGACTAGCGGACACGGGGAGCTGTTTTTT. Translation gives CAISETSGHGELFF.